Listed below are T cell receptor beta chains from one sample, sequenced in a study of blood T cell repertoires in COVID-19. Data came from immunoSEQ multiplex PCR; TCRdb stores just in-frame clones and leaves some out. This sample has some 170,000 clones, with approximately 80% found just once. Sequencing was performed on PBMCs or T cells enriched from blood (not recorded which). These TCRs come from a middle-aged man who had recovered from COVID-19. The CDR3 runs from the conserved cysteine through the conserved F or W. Fields, in order: V gene, J gene, CDR3 protein.

V: TRBV3-1/TRBV3-2; J: TRBJ1-2; CDR3: CASSHRNRDGYTF
V: TRBV10-3; J: TRBJ2-7; CDR3: CAISESKLAGFYEQYF
V: TRBV2; J: TRBJ2-3; CDR3: CAGGTEITDTQYF
V: TRBV4-2; J: TRBJ2-3; CDR3: CASSSTSGTQYF
V: TRBV7-9; J: TRBJ1-2; CDR3: CASSLGADYGYTF
V: TRBV2; J: TRBJ1-6; CDR3: CASSAGLQGLPLHF
V: TRBV6-5; J: TRBJ1-1; CDR3: CATPGMVNTEAFF
V: TRBV30; J: TRBJ1-6; CDR3: CAARGSSSYNSPLHF
V: TRBV2; J: TRBJ1-1; CDR3: CASKGQQNTEAFF
V: TRBV24-1; J: TRBJ1-1; CDR3: CATSDSTGVNTEAFF
V: TRBV5-1; J: TRBJ1-2; CDR3: CASSLGGQGNYGYTF